This TCR beta chain stems from a study of tumor and adjacent non-tumor tissue in lung cancer. Study information: Histology: around twelve adenocarcinoma, a couple of squamous cell carcinoma, 1 small cell lung cancer. Patients were aged roughly 31 to 76, around ten men and 4 to 6 women, stage I to III. Study observations and caveats: TCR diversity was significantly greater in tumor than normal lung tissue. Tumor TCR diversity, when higher, was linked to shorter survival.

The library came from three nested PCR rounds adapted from ARM-PCR protocols. Each CDR3 protein gets one entry after TCRdb re-called the multiplex PCR reads with MiXCR. The sample consists of approximately 150,000 distinct CDR3 sequences, approximately 66% of them appearing once. This clonotype was recorded a few times. Its antigen is currently unknown. With 7 bases removed from V and 5 bases from J, the gap between germline ends came to 9 bases. The CDR3 extends over 12 amino acids. This sample's RNA came from whole unsorted tissue. The receptor was isolated from a man aged 60-69 years with small cell lung cancer. This chain connects TRBV12-3 or TRBV12-4 to TRBJ2-1, with D unresolved. Sequencing was carried out using lung tumor tissue. CDR3 nucleotide sequence: TGTGCCAGCAATCTTTTCCACAATGAGCAGTTCTTC. Translated, it gives CASNLFHNEQFF.